This TCR beta chain was recorded in a study of PD-1 blockade in classical Hodgkin lymphoma. Patients all relapsed after autologous stem cell transplantation, and there was variation in brentuximab vedotin exposure. Clones were read by immunoSEQ multiplex PCR, and TCRdb kept only the in-frame ones, dropping some. The data contain roughly 62,000 clones, about 91% of them seen just once; the ten biggest clones take up roughly an eighth. This CDR3 comprises 16 residues. The V segment lost 2 bases and the J segment 3 bases; nucleotides outside the gene matches: 4. CDR1 and CDR2 from the germline V gene are MGHRA and YSYEKL. About this clone itself: The antigen is undetermined.

Broader study findings: Lower baseline TCR diversity was reported for newly diagnosed patients than for healthy donors.

The source is a human donor with classical Hodgkin lymphoma. The chain links TRBV4-1 to TRBJ2-2; 9 bases align to TRBD2. The sample was peripheral blood mononuclear cells (PBMCs), taken at baseline. Here the CDR3 DNA reads TGCGCCAGCAGCCAATCTAGCGGGGATTACACCGGGGAGCTGTTTTTT. This sequence encodes CASSQSSGDYTGELFF.